This TCR beta chain was captured by sequencing in a study of spatial heterogeneity in lung cancer. A unique molecular identifier was carried by every single TCR cDNA molecule. TCRdb redid the calling of the 5' RACE reads with MiXCR, one entry per CDR3 protein. Of roughly 79,000 distinct CDR3 sequences detected, roughly 13% appear once; the ten largest clones hold roughly 4.5%. The V gene's germline CDR1 is LNHDA and CDR2 SQIVND (reference sequence). V was clipped by 3 bases and J by 0 bases, with 14 bases between them. The CDR3 length is 16 residues. Time point in this sample: sample taken at primary tumor resection. Tumor, nontumor lung or frozen PBMC supplied whole RNA that was sequenced unsorted. The donor population consisted of approximately 68 patients with untreated, early-stage non-small cell lung cancer. In this sample, this clonotype turned up a few times.

Material: PBMCs, obtained at surgery. The receptor's source is a male donor with early-stage non-small cell lung cancer. The chain couples TRBV19 to TRBJ1-2; TRBD1 might be the D (6 bases). CDR3 coding DNA: TGTGCCAGTAGTATGGTAACGGACAGCGCTAACTATGGCTACACCTTC. This translates into CASSMVTDSANYGYTF.